This is a list of T cell receptor beta chains from one sample in a study of CD8 T cells in Susac syndrome. MiXCR, applied by TCRdb to the immunoSEQ multiplex PCR reads, yields one record per CDR3 protein. The sample lists some 100,000 distinct CDR3 sequences, about 90% seen once, with roughly 0.12% in the top ten. Specimen: CD8+ T cells from PBMCs. The receptors were sampled from a human donor in good health. CDR3s include the opening cysteine and the closing phenylalanine or tryptophan. A D gene is named only where the DNA matches it firmly. The listing skips clone size in some rows; elsewhere it reads once, few, many or a size class.

V gene	J gene	clone size	D gene	CDR3 protein	CDR3 DNA
TRBV10-3	TRBJ1-1	NA	NA	CAIRDPGTKDTEAFF	TGTGCCATCAGGGACCCCGGGACCAAAGACACTGAAGCTTTCTTT
TRBV2	TRBJ1-2	once	TRBD1	CAISGQAVYGYTF	TGTGCCATTAGTGGACAGGCCGTCTATGGCTACACCTTC
TRBV19	TRBJ1-1	NA	NA	CASLQSPGAEAFF	TGTGCCAGTTTGCAAAGTCCAGGCGCTGAAGCTTTCTTT
TRBV30	TRBJ2-2	NA	NA	CAWSSAGTGELFF	TGTGCCTGGAGCAGCGCGGGGACCGGGGAGCTGTTTTTT
TRBV5-6	TRBJ1-1	NA	NA	CASSLSSSEAFF	TGTGCCAGCAGCCTTAGCTCATCTGAAGCTTTCTTT
TRBV19	TRBJ1-1	NA	NA	CASSKPRRGTEAFF	TGTGCCAGTAGTAAACCCCGGAGGGGCACTGAAGCTTTCTTT
TRBV29-1	TRBJ1-2	NA	NA	CSGSWRGSSGYTF	TGCAGCGGGTCTTGGAGGGGTTCTTCTGGCTACACCTTC
TRBV20-1	TRBJ2-2	NA	NA	CSARGFVEGKTSNTGELFF	TGCAGTGCTAGAGGTTTTGTCGAGGGGAAGACTTCGAACACCGGGGAGCTGTTTTTT
TRBV5-1	TRBJ2-1	NA	TRBD2	CASSLVVSGAKNEQFF	TGCGCCAGCAGCTTGGTGGTTAGCGGGGCAAAGAATGAGCAGTTCTTC
TRBV14	TRBJ2-3	NA	TRBD2	CASRRGVSTDTQYF	TGTGCCAGCAGACGGGGGGTTAGCACAGATACGCAGTATTTT
TRBV7-3	TRBJ2-3	once	NA	CASSHTGGAGADTQYF	TGTGCCAGCAGCCATACAGGGGGGGCGGGCGCAGATACGCAGTATTTT
TRBV10-3	TRBJ1-1	NA	NA	CAISLERGNTEAFF	TGTGCCATCAGTCTTGAAAGGGGGAACACTGAAGCTTTCTTT
TRBV6-2/TRBV6-3	TRBJ2-3	NA	NA	CASSYFGTGSTDTQYF	TGTGCCAGCAGTTACTTCGGGACTGGGAGCACAGATACGCAGTATTTT
TRBV7-9	TRBJ1-3	NA	TRBD1	CASSAQGSSGNTIYF	TGTGCCAGCAGCGCACAGGGGAGCTCTGGAAACACCATATATTTT
TRBV6-5	TRBJ1-1	NA	NA	CASSYSLNTEAFF	TGTGCCAGCAGTTACTCTTTGAACACTGAAGCTTTCTTT
TRBV5-1	TRBJ2-2	NA	TRBD1	CASSRDRGATGELFF	TGCGCCAGCAGCCGGGACAGGGGGGCTACCGGGGAGCTGTTTTTT
TRBV6-2/TRBV6-3	TRBJ2-1	NA	NA	CASSVQGGEQFF	TGTGCCAGCAGCGTGCAGGGTGGTGAGCAGTTCTTC
TRBV25-1	TRBJ2-5	NA	TRBD1	CASSEWTGSGETQYF	TGTGCCAGCAGTGAGTGGACAGGGAGCGGGGAGACCCAGTACTTC
TRBV12-3/TRBV12-4	TRBJ2-1	NA	NA	CASSPSGAYNEQFF	TGTGCCAGCAGTCCCTCGGGGGCCTACAATGAGCAGTTCTTC
TRBV15	TRBJ1-2	NA	TRBD1	CATSRALDRVSTYGYTF	TGTGCCACCAGCAGAGCCCTTGACAGGGTGTCTACCTATGGCTACACCTTC
TRBV20-1	TRBJ2-3	NA	TRBD2	CSARAPHGTRLDTQYF	TGCAGTGCTAGAGCCCCTCACGGGACTAGGTTGGATACGCAGTATTTT
TRBV5-1	TRBJ1-1	NA	NA	CASSPGGGSRTEVFF	TGCGCCAGCAGCCCGGGAGGCGGCAGTCGGACTGAAGTTTTCTTT
TRBV3-1	TRBJ2-6	NA	NA	CASSQGISWSGANVLTF	TGTGCCAGCAGCCAAGGAATATCTTGGTCTGGGGCCAACGTCCTGACTTTC
TRBV2	TRBJ1-3	once	NA	CASSATGQAGNTIYF	TGTGCCAGCAGCGCCACAGGGCAGGCTGGAAACACCATATATTTT
TRBV2	TRBJ2-1	NA	TRBD2	CASSERKLGLAGEFF	TGTGCCAGCAGTGAGCGGAAACTGGGACTAGCGGGGGAGTTCTTC
TRBV6-5	TRBJ2-5	NA	TRBD1	CASSYGTGKETQYF	TGTGCCAGCAGTTACGGGACAGGGAAAGAGACCCAGTACTTC
TRBV7-2	TRBJ2-7	NA	NA	CASSLVSRGFGEQYF	TGTGCCAGCAGCTTAGTTTCGCGGGGTTTCGGCGAGCAGTACTTC
TRBV7-9	TRBJ1-1	NA	NA	CASSFQGGLTEAFF	TGTGCCAGCAGCTTTCAGGGAGGGTTAACTGAAGCTTTCTTT
TRBV19	TRBJ1-3	NA	NA	CASSTGTGGNTIYF	TGTGCCAGTAGTACCGGGACGGGAGGAAACACCATATATTTT
TRBV27	TRBJ2-7	few	NA	CASSPRELRNYEQYF	TGTGCCAGCAGTCCCCGGGAGCTTCGAAACTACGAGCAGTACTTC
TRBV10-3	TRBJ2-7	NA	NA	CAISESWEQYF	TGTGCCATCAGTGAGTCGTGGGAGCAGTACTTC
TRBV19	TRBJ2-5	NA	NA	CASSIDLGLQETQYF	TGTGCCAGTAGTATAGATCTTGGACTTCAAGAGACCCAGTACTTC
TRBV6-5	TRBJ2-3	NA	NA	CASKSTDTQYF	TGTGCCAGCAAGAGCACAGATACGCAGTATTTT
TRBV7-9	TRBJ2-5	NA	NA	CASSPRAPPGETQYF	TGTGCCAGCAGCCCGAGGGCCCCGCCTGGGGAGACCCAGTACTTC
TRBV2	TRBJ1-2	NA	NA	CASIEGYGYTF	TGTGCCAGCATTGAGGGGTATGGCTACACCTTC
TRBV4-3	TRBJ2-1	NA	NA	CASSQEAGDGEQFF	TGCGCCAGCAGCCAAGAGGCAGGGGACGGTGAGCAGTTCTTC
TRBV6-1	TRBJ2-7	NA	NA	CAAWGATGDSLYEQYF	TGTGCCGCTTGGGGGGCCACGGGAGATTCGCTCTACGAGCAGTACTTC
TRBV6-1	TRBJ1-3	once	NA	CASSGLQGFSGNTIYF	TGTGCCAGCAGTGGTTTACAGGGTTTCTCTGGAAACACCATATATTTT
TRBV7-8	TRBJ2-5	NA	NA	CASRSRWGSETQYF	TGTGCCAGCCGATCCCGGTGGGGGTCAGAGACCCAGTACTTC
TRBV29-1	TRBJ1-2	NA	NA	CSVDKGLGPYGYTF	TGCAGCGTTGATAAGGGATTGGGCCCATATGGCTACACCTTC
TRBV19	TRBJ1-5	NA	NA	CASTASGTLGTQHF	TGTGCCAGTACCGCCTCCGGGACCCTGGGGACCCAGCATTTT
TRBV7-9	TRBJ1-5	NA	NA	CASRPYRAHSNQPQHF	TGTGCCAGTAGACCTTACAGGGCCCATAGCAATCAGCCCCAGCATTTT